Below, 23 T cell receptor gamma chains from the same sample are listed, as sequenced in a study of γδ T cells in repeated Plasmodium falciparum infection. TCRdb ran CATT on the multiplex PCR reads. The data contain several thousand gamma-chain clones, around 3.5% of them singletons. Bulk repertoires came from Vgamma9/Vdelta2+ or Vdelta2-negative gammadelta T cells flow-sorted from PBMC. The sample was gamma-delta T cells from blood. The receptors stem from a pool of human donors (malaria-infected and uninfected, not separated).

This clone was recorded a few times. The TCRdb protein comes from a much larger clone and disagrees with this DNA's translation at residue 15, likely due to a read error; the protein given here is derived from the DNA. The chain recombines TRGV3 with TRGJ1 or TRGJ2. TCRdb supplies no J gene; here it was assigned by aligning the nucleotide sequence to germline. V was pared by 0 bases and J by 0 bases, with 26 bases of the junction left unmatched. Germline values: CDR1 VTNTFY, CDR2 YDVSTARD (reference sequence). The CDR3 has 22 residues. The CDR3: CATWDRRLVRTPTILNYYKKLF. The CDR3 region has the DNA TGTGCCACCTGGGACAGGCGTTTAGTAAGGACGCCCACCATATTGAATTATTATAAGAAACTCTTT.

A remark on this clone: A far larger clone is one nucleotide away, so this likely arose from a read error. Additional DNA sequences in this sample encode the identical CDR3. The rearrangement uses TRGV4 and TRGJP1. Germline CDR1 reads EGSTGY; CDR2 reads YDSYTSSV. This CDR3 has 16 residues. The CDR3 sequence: CATWEGVWGTGWFKIF. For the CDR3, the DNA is TGTGCCACCTGGGAGGGGGTATGGGGCACTGGTTGGTTCAAAATATTT.

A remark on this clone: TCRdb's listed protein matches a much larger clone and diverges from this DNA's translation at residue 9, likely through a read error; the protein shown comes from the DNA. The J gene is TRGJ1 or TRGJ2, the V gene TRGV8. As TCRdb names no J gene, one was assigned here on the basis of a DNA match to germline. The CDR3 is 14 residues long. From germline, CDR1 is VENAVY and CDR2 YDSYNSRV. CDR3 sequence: CATWGKGNCYKKLF. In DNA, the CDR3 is TGTGCCACCTGGGGGAAAGGAAATTGTTATAAGAAACTCTTT.

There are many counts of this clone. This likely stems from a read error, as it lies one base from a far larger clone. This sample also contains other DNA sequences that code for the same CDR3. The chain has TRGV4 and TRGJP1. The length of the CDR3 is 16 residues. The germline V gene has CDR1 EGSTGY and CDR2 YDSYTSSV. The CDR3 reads CATWEGVWGTGWFKIF. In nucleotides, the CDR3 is TGTGCCACTTGGGAGGGGGTATGGGGCACTGGTTGGTTCAAGATATTT.

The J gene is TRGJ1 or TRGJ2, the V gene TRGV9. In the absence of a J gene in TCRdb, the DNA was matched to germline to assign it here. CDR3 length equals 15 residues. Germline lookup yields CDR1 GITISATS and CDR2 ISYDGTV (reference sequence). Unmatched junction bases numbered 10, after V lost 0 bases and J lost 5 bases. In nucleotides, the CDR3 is TGTGCCTTGTGGGAGGTGCTTGCGAGAAATTATAAGAAACTCTTT. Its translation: CALWEVLARNYKKLF.

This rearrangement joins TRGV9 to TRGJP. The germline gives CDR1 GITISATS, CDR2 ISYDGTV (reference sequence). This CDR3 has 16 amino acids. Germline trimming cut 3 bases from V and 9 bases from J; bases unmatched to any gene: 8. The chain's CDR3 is CALWESRGLGKKIKVF. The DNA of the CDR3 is TGTGCCTTGTGGGAGTCTCGAGGGTTGGGCAAAAAAATCAAGGTATTT.

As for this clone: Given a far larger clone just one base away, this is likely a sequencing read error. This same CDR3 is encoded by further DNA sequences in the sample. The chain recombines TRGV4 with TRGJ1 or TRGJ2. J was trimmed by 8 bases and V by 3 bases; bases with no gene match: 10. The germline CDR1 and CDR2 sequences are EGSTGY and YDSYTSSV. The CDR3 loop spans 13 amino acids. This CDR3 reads CATWDYGEDKKLF. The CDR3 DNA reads TGTGCCACCTGGGATTACGGTGAAGATAAGAAACTCTTT.

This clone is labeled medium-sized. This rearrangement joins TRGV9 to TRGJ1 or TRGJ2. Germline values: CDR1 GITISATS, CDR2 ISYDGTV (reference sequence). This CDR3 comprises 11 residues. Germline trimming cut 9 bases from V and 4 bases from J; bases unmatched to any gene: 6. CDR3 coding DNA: TGTGCCTTGCAGGTCTATTATAAGAAACTCTTT. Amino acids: CALQVYYKKLF.

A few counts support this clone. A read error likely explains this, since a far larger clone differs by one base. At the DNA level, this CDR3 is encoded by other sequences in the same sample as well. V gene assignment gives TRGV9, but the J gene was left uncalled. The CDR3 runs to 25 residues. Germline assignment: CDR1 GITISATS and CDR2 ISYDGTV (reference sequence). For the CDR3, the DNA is TGTGCCTTGTGGGACCATTGTTGTGGGGAACAACACTTGTTGTCACAGGTAAGTATTGGAAGAATACAACATTTC. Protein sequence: CALWDHCCGEQHLLSQVSIGRIQHF.

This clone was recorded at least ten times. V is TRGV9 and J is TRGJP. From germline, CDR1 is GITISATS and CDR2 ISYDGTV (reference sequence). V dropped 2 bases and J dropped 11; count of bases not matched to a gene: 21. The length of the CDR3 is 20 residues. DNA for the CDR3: TGTGCCTTGTGGGAGGACAACCGAGAAGTTCCATGGATGGGCAAAAAAATCAAGGTATTT. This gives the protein CALWEDNREVPWMGKKIKVF.

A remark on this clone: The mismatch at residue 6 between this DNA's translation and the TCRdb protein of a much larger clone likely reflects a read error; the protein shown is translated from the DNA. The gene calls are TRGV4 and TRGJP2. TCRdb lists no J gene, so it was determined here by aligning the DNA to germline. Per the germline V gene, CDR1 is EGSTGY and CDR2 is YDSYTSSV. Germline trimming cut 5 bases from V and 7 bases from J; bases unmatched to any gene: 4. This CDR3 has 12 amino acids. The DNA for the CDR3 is TGTGCCACCTGGGTTAATGATTGGATCAAGACGTTT. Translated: CATWVNDWIKTF.

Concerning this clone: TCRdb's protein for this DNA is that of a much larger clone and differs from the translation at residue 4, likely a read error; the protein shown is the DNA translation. The CDR3 protein is CALCEQRQELGKKIKVF. The CDR3 bases are TGTGCCTTGTGTGAGCAAAGGCAAGAGTTGGGCAAAAAAATCAAGGTATTT. The V and J genes are TRGV9 and TRGJP. Here the J gene came from matching the DNA to germline, since TCRdb omits it. This CDR3 has 17 amino acids. Germline CDR1 is GITISATS and CDR2 is ISYDGTV (reference sequence). Trimming took 7 bases from V and 2 from J; bases not matched to a gene: 8.

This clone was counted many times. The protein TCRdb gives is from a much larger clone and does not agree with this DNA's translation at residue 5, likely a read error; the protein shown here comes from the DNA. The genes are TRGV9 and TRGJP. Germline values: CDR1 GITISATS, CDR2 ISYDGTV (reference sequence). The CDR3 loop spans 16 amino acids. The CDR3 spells CALWGVEELGKKIKVF. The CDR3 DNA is TGTGCCTTGTGGGGGGTGGAAGAGTTGGGCAAAAAAATCAAGGTATTT.

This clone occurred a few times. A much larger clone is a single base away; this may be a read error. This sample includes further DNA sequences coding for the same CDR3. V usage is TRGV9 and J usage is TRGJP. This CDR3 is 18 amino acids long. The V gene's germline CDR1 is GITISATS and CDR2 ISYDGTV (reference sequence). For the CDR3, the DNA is TGTGCCTTATGGGAGGCGAATCTACAAGAGTTGGGCAAAAAAATCAAGGTATTT. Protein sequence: CALWEANLQELGKKIKVF.

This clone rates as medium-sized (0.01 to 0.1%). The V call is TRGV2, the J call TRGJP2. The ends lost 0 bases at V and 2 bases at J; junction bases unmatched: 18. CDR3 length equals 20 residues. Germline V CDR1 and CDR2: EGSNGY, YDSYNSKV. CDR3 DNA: TGTGCCACCTGGGACGGGCTAAGCCCCAACCCCCAGAGTAGTGATTGGATCAAGACGTTT. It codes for CATWDGLSPNPQSSDWIKTF.

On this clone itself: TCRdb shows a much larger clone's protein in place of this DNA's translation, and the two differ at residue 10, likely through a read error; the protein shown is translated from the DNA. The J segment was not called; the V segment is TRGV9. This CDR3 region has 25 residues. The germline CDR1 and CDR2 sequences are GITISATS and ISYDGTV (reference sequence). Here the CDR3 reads CALWDHCCGGQHLLSQVSIGRIQHF. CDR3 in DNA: TGTGCCTTGTGGGACCATTGTTGTGGGGGACAACACTTGTTGTCACAGGTAAGTATCGGAAGAATACAACATTTC.

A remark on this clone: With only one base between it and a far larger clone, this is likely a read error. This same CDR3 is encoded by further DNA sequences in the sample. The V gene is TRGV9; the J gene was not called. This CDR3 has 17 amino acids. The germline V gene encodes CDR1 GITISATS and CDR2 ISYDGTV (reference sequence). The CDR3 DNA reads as TGTGCCTTGTGGGAGCCTTTGCAAGAGTTGGGCAAAAAAATCAAGGTGTTT. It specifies CALWEPLQELGKKIKVF.

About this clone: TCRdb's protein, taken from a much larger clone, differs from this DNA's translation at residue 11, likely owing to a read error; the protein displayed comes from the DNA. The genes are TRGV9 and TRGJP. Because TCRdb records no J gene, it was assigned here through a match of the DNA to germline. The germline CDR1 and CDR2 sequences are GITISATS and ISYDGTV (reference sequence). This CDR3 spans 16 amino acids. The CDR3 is CALWESGELGEKIKVF. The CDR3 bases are TGTGCCTTGTGGGAAAGCGGTGAGTTGGGCGAAAAAATCAAGGTATTT.

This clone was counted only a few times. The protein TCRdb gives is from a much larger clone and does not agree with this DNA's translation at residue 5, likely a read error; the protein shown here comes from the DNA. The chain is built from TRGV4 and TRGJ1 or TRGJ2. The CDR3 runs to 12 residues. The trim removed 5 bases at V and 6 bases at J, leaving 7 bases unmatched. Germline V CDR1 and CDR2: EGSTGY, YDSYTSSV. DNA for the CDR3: TGTGCCACCTGGGGTGTAGTTTATAAGAAACTCTTT. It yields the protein CATWGVVYKKLF.

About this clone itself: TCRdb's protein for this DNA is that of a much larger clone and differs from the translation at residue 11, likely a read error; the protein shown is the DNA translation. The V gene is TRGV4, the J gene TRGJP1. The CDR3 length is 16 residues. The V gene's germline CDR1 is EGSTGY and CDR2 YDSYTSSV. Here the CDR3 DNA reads TGTGCCACCTGGGAGGGGGTATGGGGCACTAGTTGGTTCAAGATATTT. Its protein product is CATWEGVWGTSWFKIF.

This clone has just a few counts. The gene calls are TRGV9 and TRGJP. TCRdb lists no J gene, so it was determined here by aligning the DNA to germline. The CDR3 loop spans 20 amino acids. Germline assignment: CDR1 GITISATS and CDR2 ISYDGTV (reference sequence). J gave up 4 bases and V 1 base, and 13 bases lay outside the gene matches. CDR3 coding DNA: TGTGCCTTGTGGGAGGTCCCACCTGAACAACAAGAGTTGGGCAAAAAAATCAAGGTATTT. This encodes CALWEVPPEQQELGKKIKVF.

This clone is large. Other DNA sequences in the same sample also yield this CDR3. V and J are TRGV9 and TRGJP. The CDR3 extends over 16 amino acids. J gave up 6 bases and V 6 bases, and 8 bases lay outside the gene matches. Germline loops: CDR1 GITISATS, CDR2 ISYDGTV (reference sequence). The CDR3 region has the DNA TGTGCCTTGTGGCAAGGAGGAGAGTTGGGCAAAAAAATCAAGGTATTT. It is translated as CALWQGGELGKKIKVF.

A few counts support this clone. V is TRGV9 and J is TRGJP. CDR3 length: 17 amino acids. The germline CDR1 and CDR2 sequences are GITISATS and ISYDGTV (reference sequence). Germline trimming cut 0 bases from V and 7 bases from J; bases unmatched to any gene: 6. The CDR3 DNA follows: TGTGCCTTGTGGGAGGTGCTCCGGGAGTTGGGCAAAAAAATCAAGGTATTT. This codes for CALWEVLRELGKKIKVF.